The rows below give T cell receptor beta chains drawn from one sample of a study of regulatory T cells in long-lasting Graves disease. From the multiplex PCR reads, TCRdb called clonotypes with MiXCR, one entry per CDR3 protein. The sample has 400,000 to 450,000 distinct CDR3 sequences, roughly 15% seen once. The same data also went into a second study, on T cells in Graves' hyperthyroidism and ophthalmopathy.

The sample consisted of peripheral blood mononuclear cells (PBMCs), taken at new diagnosis, from a patient treated with antithyroid drugs. The receptor source for this set is a woman under 40 with Graves disease. The CDR3 runs from the conserved cysteine through the conserved F or W. Fields, in order: D gene, CDR3 length, clone size, J gene, V gene, CDR3 DNA, CDR3 protein. The D gene is left open where the match is weak. Rows give clone size only sometimes, using once, few, many, or a class for an expanded clone.

>.|13|many|TRBJ1-2|TRBV29-1
TGCAGCGTTTCGGACGGAGACCATTATGGCTACACCTTC
CSVSDGDHYGYTF
>.|16|.|TRBJ2-7|TRBV6-2/TRBV6-3
TGTGCCAGCAGTAGGGTTGGCACCCTAAACGTCGGGGAGCAGTACTTC
CASSRVGTLNVGEQYF
>.|15|.|TRBJ2-5|TRBV20-1
TGCAGTGCCAACTTCCCGCGAAGGGCCGGAGAGACCCAGTACTTC
CSANFPRRAGETQYF
>TRBD1|14|many|TRBJ2-5|TRBV4-1
TGCGCCAGCAGCCAAGATGGGACAGGGAAGACCCAGTACTTC
CASSQDGTGKTQYF
>.|13|few|TRBJ1-2|TRBV7-6
TGTGCCAGCAGCTTAGCTACAGGGAGTGGCTACACCTTC
CASSLATGSGYTF
>.|13|few|TRBJ2-1|TRBV10-3
TGTGCCATCAGTGAGAGGGAGAGGAATGAGCAGTTCTTC
CAISERERNEQFF
>.|14|few|TRBJ1-1|TRBV7-9
TGTGCCAGCAGCATGGGACACCAGAACACTGAAGCTTTCTTT
CASSMGHQNTEAFF
>TRBD1|17|.|TRBJ2-5|TRBV10-3
TGTGCCATCAGTGAGAGACAGGGGGCGGCCCTCCAAGAGACCCAGTACTTC
CAISERQGAALQETQYF
>.|15|many|TRBJ2-3|TRBV11-2
TGTGCCAGCAGCCTCAGGGAAAAAAGCACAGATACGCAGTATTTT
CASSLREKSTDTQYF
>TRBD1|14|few|TRBJ1-5|TRBV19
TGTGCCAGTACAGAGGGGGCGCGGAATCAGCCCCAGCATTTT
CASTEGARNQPQHF
>.|11|many|TRBJ2-7|TRBV6-1
TGTGCCAGCAGGAGAGACTACGAGCAGTACTTC
CASRRDYEQYF
>.|13|.|TRBJ1-5|TRBV3-1
TGTGCCAGCAGCCAAGAATTGGGTCAGCCCCAGCATTTT
CASSQELGQPQHF
>TRBD2|14|many|TRBJ2-7|TRBV7-2
TGTGCCAGCAGCCCGACTAGCGGGAGAGGGGAGCAGTACTTC
CASSPTSGRGEQYF
>TRBD1|15|many|TRBJ2-7|TRBV18
TGTGCCAGCTCACCCGGGACAGGGCCAAACTACGAGCAGTACTTC
CASSPGTGPNYEQYF
>.|16|.|TRBJ2-5|TRBV19
TGTGCCAGTAGTGAGGGGCGTCCGGGACCGTGGGAGACCCAGTACTTC
CASSEGRPGPWETQYF
>TRBD1|14|.|TRBJ2-2|TRBV20-1
TGCAGTGCCCGGACAGGGGGCGCAGGCGGGGAGCTGTTTTTT
CSARTGGAGGELFF
>.|15|few|TRBJ1-5|TRBV4-2
TGTGCCAGCAGCCCGGCGGGGGCCGCGGGGCAGCCCCAGCATTTT
CASSPAGAAGQPQHF
>.|15|many|TRBJ2-1|TRBV3-1
TGTGCCAGCAGCCAACAGTATGAAGGGGGGTCCTGGCAGTTCTTC
CASSQQYEGGSWQFF
>TRBD1|16|.|TRBJ2-7|TRBV7-2
TGTGCCAGCAGCTTAGCCGGGACAGGGGAAGCCTACGAGCAGTACTTC
CASSLAGTGEAYEQYF
>TRBD1|14|many|TRBJ2-1|TRBV29-1
TGCAGCGTTCCCGGGACAGACTCCTACAATGAGCAGTTCTTC
CSVPGTDSYNEQFF
>.|14|many|TRBJ2-7|TRBV20-1
TGCAGTGCTAGGGACTCAAAAGAATCCTACGAGCAGTACTTC
CSARDSKESYEQYF
>TRBD1|15|.|TRBJ1-1|TRBV19
TGTGCCAGTAGTTCTCCCCGACAGGGGGGCACTGAAGCTTTCTTT
CASSSPRQGGTEAFF
>TRBD2|17|many|TRBJ2-5|TRBV30
TGTGCCTGGGATCACGGACTAGCGGGAGGATCCCAAGAGACCCAGTACTTC
CAWDHGLAGGSQETQYF
>.|14|many|TRBJ1-2|TRBV28
TGTGCCAGCAGTTATACGCCAGGGCAATATGGCTACACCTTC
CASSYTPGQYGYTF
>.|16|many|TRBJ2-5|TRBV5-1
TGCGCCAGCAGCTTGGTAAGGGGCACGGAGGGAGAGACCCAGTACTTC
CASSLVRGTEGETQYF
>.|13|many|TRBJ2-7|TRBV11-2
TGTGCCAGCAGTCAGGACGGGGCAGGGTCGTTGCACTTC
CASSQDGAGSLHF
>.|11|many|TRBJ1-2|TRBV7-9
TGTGCCAGCAGCTTTCAGAGTGGCTACACCTTC
CASSFQSGYTF
>.|14|.|TRBJ2-1|TRBV4-3
TGCGCCAGCAGACCCGACAGTTCCTACAATGAGCAGTTCTTC
CASRPDSSYNEQFF
>.|13|few|TRBJ2-1|TRBV9
TGTGCCAGCAGCGTAGAGGACTACAATGAGCAGTTCTTC
CASSVEDYNEQFF
>TRBD1|15|.|TRBJ1-2|TRBV6-1
TGTGCCAGCAGTGCGACAGGGTTGTTGGACTATGGCTACACCTTC
CASSATGLLDYGYTF
>.|13|many|TRBJ2-5|TRBV10-3
TGTGCCATCAGTGGGGTGGCGGAAGAGACCCAGTACTTC
CAISGVAEETQYF
>TRBD2|16|.|TRBJ2-5|TRBV24-1
TGTGCCACCAGTGATACTTCAAGCGGGAGACGGGAGACCCAGTACTTC
CATSDTSSGRRETQYF
>.|11|.|TRBJ1-2|TRBV20-1
TGCAGTGCTAGCCCGGAGAATGGCTACACCTTC
CSASPENGYTF
>TRBD1|19|many|TRBJ2-5|TRBV7-9
TGTGCCAGCAGCTTACATCCTCTCCGGGACGGGACAGGGGGACGGACCCAGTACTTC
CASSLHPLRDGTGGRTQYF
>.|16|many|TRBJ2-1|TRBV18
TGTGCCAGCTCACTCGACCGGGATGTCTCCTACAATGAGCAGTTCTTC
CASSLDRDVSYNEQFF
>.|14|many|TRBJ2-6|TRBV20-1
TGCAGTGCCATATCCCCATCTGGGGCCAACGTCCTGACTTTC
CSAISPSGANVLTF
>.|13|many|TRBJ2-1|TRBV20-1
TGCAGTGCTAGAGAGTCTCCTTACAATGAGCAGTTCTTC
CSARESPYNEQFF